This entry lists 30 T cell receptor beta chains sequenced from one sample in a study of shared clonotypes between healthy human individuals. Measured with immunoSEQ multiplex PCR; TCRdb has only the in-frame clones, and not every one. The profile shows hundreds of thousands of clones, around 67% of them singletons. Sequenced sample: memory CD4+ T cells sorted from blood. The sample's subset: CD45RA-negative fraction. The receptors shown here come from a man younger than 40 in good health.

The chain recombines TRBV5-1 with TRBJ2-5; 7 bases map to TRBD2. Trimming removed 1 base from V and 0 bases from J; junction bases left unmatched: 6. The CDR3 is 16 residues long. The germline V gene encodes CDR1 SGHRS and CDR2 YFSETQ. CDR3 nucleotides: TGCGCCAGCAGCTTGAGACCACTAGCGAACCAAGAGACCCAGTACTTC. Amino acid sequence: CASSLRPLANQETQYF. The full variable domain, in which reference TRBV5-1 and TRBJ2-5 provide the parts outside the CDR3, is KAGVTQTPRYLIKTRGQQVTLSCSPISGHRSVSWYQQTPGQGLQFLFEYFSETQRNKGNFPGRFSGRQFSNSRSEMNVSTLELGDSALYLCASSLRPLANQETQYFGPGTRLLVL.

This chain links TRBV28 with TRBJ2-6; D is unclear. Trimming left V 7 bases short and J 2 bases short, with 6 bases between. The germline gives CDR1 MDHEN, CDR2 SYDVKM. The CDR3 spans 13 residues. The CDR3: CASIPAGANVLTF. As DNA, the CDR3 is TGTGCCAGCATTCCGGCTGGGGCCAACGTCCTGACTTTC.

The rearrangement links TRBV29-1 to TRBJ2-5; the D gene is possibly TRBD2 (5 bases). CDR3 length equals 13 residues. V was clipped by 6 bases and J by 1 base, with 12 bases between them. Germline V gene data show CDR1 as SQVTM and CDR2 as ANQGSEA. The CDR3 coding sequence is TGCAGCGTCCGCCCAGCGGCCCAAGAGACCCAGTACTTC. Residues: CSVRPAAQETQYF.

This clone was counted ten times or more. V gene TRBV19 combines with J gene TRBJ1-5, with D unclear. In germline, CDR1 is LNHDA, CDR2 SQIVND (reference sequence). The length of the CDR3 is 14 residues. The V end lost 9 bases, the J end lost 2 bases, and 14 bases lay between the germline ends. CDR3 nucleotide sequence: TGTGCCAGCCAACAGCGCTGGGGCAATCAGCCCCAGCATTTT. Translating it yields CASQQRWGNQPQHF. Looking up the rest from reference TRBV19 and TRBJ1-5 gives the full variable domain: DGGITQSPKYLFRKEGQNVTLSCEQNLNHDAMYWYRQDPGQGLRLIYYSQIVNDFQKGDIAEGYSVSREKKESFPLTVTSAQKNPTAFYLCASQQRWGNQPQHFGDGTRLSIL.

The rearrangement links TRBV9 to TRBJ1-1; 10 nucleotides line up with TRBD1. In germline, CDR1 is SGDLS, CDR2 YYNGEE. This CDR3 has 15 amino acids. The J segment lost 6 bases and the V segment lost 0 bases, leaving 5 bases of the junction unmatched. The DNA for the CDR3 is TGTGCCAGCAGCGTAGGACAGGGGGCGCGTTCTGAAGCTTTCTTT. It encodes CASSVGQGARSEAFF.

To note about this clone: This likely stems from a read error, as it lies one base from a far larger clone. Other DNA variants within this sample encode the same CDR3. V gene TRBV11-2 combines with J gene TRBJ2-1; a possible D gene is TRBD2 (6 bases). This CDR3 has 15 amino acids. CDR1 and CDR2 from the germline V gene are SGHAT and FQNNGV. Trimming took off 5 bases at V and 4 bases at J, with 15 bases between the two ends. CDR3 in amino acids: CASSAGRTRYNEQFF. In DNA form, the CDR3 reads TGTGCCAGCAGCGCGGGGCGGACTCGATACAATGAGCAGTTCTTC.

The genes are TRBV5-4 and TRBJ2-2; 7 nucleotides agree with TRBD2. Losses at the gene ends were 5 bases for V and 5 bases for J; bases not matched to a gene: 9. The CDR3 runs 15 residues. The germline V gene has CDR1 SGHNT and CDR2 YYREEE (reference sequence). The CDR3 coding sequence is TGTGCCAGCAGTTCCGCGGGAGTCGTAACCGGGGAGCTGTTTTTT. This sequence encodes CASSSAGVVTGELFF.

The chain links TRBV28 to TRBJ1-5, with D possibly TRBD1 on 5 matching bases. Germline lookup yields CDR1 MDHEN and CDR2 SYDVKM. This CDR3 region has 15 residues. V lost 6 bases and J 2 bases, leaving 14 bases between the germline ends. The CDR3 is CASSPNRRGNQPQHF. The CDR3 bases are TGTGCCAGCAGCCCTAACAGGCGGGGCAATCAGCCCCAGCATTTT.

Here the CDR3 reads CASSLPPGLAGVLDEQFF. In DNA, the CDR3 is TGTGCCAGCAGCTTACCGCCGGGACTAGCGGGAGTTTTGGATGAGCAGTTCTTC. The rearrangement links TRBV7-9 to TRBJ2-1; 14 nucleotides align to TRBD2. The CDR3 has 18 amino acids. In germline, CDR1 is SEHNR, CDR2 FQNEAQ (reference sequence). The ends lost 2 bases at V and 8 bases at J; junction bases unmatched: 11.

The J gene is TRBJ1-1, the V gene TRBV5-1, with no clear D. This CDR3 has 13 amino acids. V dropped 1 base and J dropped 7 bases, with 11 bases sitting between them. The germline V gene encodes CDR1 SGHRS and CDR2 YFSETQ. The CDR3 coding sequence is TGCGCCAGCAGCTTGACGGCAGCCCATGAAGCTTTCTTT. This codes for CASSLTAAHEAFF. Full variable domain (remainder filled in from reference TRBV5-1 and TRBJ1-1): KAGVTQTPRYLIKTRGQQVTLSCSPISGHRSVSWYQQTPGQGLQFLFEYFSETQRNKGNFPGRFSGRQFSNSRSEMNVSTLELGDSALYLCASSLTAAHEAFFGQGTRLTVV.

V usage is TRBV29-1 and J usage is TRBJ2-2; D is perhaps TRBD2 (6 bases). The CDR3 length is 13 residues. V lost 7 bases to trimming and J lost 4 bases, with 13 bases between them. Germline V gene sequence: CDR1 SQVTM, CDR2 ANQGSEA. The CDR3 spells CSGRAGFTGELFF. The CDR3 bases are TGCAGCGGGAGGGCAGGGTTCACCGGGGAGCTGTTTTTT.

This clone was seen once. This rearrangement joins TRBV6-6 to TRBJ1-2; D is ambiguous. The CDR3 contains 13 residues. Germline values: CDR1 MNHNY, CDR2 SVGAGI (reference sequence). Trimming stripped 10 bases from V and 4 bases from J, with 16 bases between. CDR3 loop: CATYNPPGYGYTF. The CDR3 region has the DNA TGTGCCACCTACAACCCGCCGGGCTATGGCTACACCTTC.

The chain uses TRBV18 and TRBJ2-5; 8 positions agree with TRBD1. This CDR3 is 13 amino acids long. The germline CDR1 and CDR2 sequences are KGHSH and LQKENI. Trimming cost V 2 bases and J 4 bases; bases outside gene matches: 0. The CDR3 region has the DNA TGTGCCAGCTCACCAGGGACAGGAGAGACCCAGTACTTC. Amino acids: CASSPGTGETQYF.

The chain carries TRBV18 and TRBJ1-3, with a tentative D call TRBD1 (5 bases). V gave up 3 bases and J gave up 0 bases, with 9 bases separating them. The germline gives CDR1 KGHSH, CDR2 LQKENI. This CDR3 spans 15 amino acids. The CDR3 here is CASSPLTVSGNTIYF. The CDR3 region has the DNA TGTGCCAGCTCACCCTTGACAGTCTCTGGAAACACCATATATTTT.

The CDR3 is CASSRPAALSYNEQFF. The DNA for the CDR3 is TGCGCCAGCAGCCGTCCGGCAGCGTTATCCTACAATGAGCAGTTCTTC. The V and J genes are TRBV4-1 and TRBJ2-1; D not resolved. Looked up from germline, CDR1 is MGHRA and CDR2 is YSYEKL. CDR3 length equals 16 residues. The V end lost 4 bases, the J end lost 1 base, and 14 bases lay between the germline ends.

This clone was seen repeatedly, ten times or more. This chain links TRBV19 with TRBJ1-4; no firm D call. Germline V lookup: CDR1 LNHDA, CDR2 SQIVND (reference sequence). The CDR3 length is 13 residues. V lost 7 bases to trimming and J lost 8 bases, with 14 bases between them. CDR3 nucleotides: TGTGCCAGTACTAATTGGGCCTCCGAAAAACTGTTTTTT. It specifies CASTNWASEKLFF. Together with reference TRBV19 and TRBJ1-4, the CDR3 gives the full variable domain: DGGITQSPKYLFRKEGQNVTLSCEQNLNHDAMYWYRQDPGQGLRLIYYSQIVNDFQKGDIAEGYSVSREKKESFPLTVTSAQKNPTAFYLCASTNWASEKLFFGSGTQLSVL.

This chain joins TRBV18 and TRBJ2-7; TRBD2 might be the D (5 bases). The CDR3 loop spans 14 amino acids. Looked up from germline, CDR1 is KGHSH and CDR2 is LQKENI. V lost 3 bases and J 2 bases, leaving 11 bases between the germline ends. The CDR3 protein is CASSPSLRAYEQYF. The CDR3 nucleotides are TGTGCCAGCTCACCTTCATTGCGGGCCTACGAGCAGTACTTC. The full variable domain, completed using reference TRBV18 and TRBJ2-7, is NAGVMQNPRHLVRRRGQEARLRCSPMKGHSHVYWYRQLPEEGLKFMVYLQKENIIDESGMPKERFSAEFPKEGPSILRIQQVVRGDSAAYFCASSPSLRAYEQYFGPGTRLTVT.

The CDR3 loop reads CASSELILGLNQPQHF. The CDR3 DNA reads TGTGCCAGCAGTGAACTTATTTTAGGGCTCAATCAGCCCCAGCATTTT. The chain joins TRBV2 to TRBJ1-5; D is undetermined. With 2 bases removed from V and 3 bases from J, the gap between germline ends came to 14 bases. CDR1 SNHLY and CDR2 FYNNEI come from the germline V gene. The CDR3 length is 16 residues.

This chain links TRBV5-1 with TRBJ1-2, with D perhaps matching TRBD1 (6 bases). The V end lost 4 bases, the J end lost 8 bases, and 15 bases lay between the germline ends. This CDR3 has 13 amino acids. Germline CDR1 is SGHRS and CDR2 is YFSETQ. The chain's CDR3 is CASSIGTSGGYTF. DNA for the CDR3: TGCGCCAGCAGCATAGGGACATCGGGGGGCTACACCTTC. Drawing the rest from reference TRBV5-1 and TRBJ1-2, the complete variable domain is KAGVTQTPRYLIKTRGQQVTLSCSPISGHRSVSWYQQTPGQGLQFLFEYFSETQRNKGNFPGRFSGRQFSNSRSEMNVSTLELGDSALYLCASSIGTSGGYTFGSGTRLTVV.

This sequence joins TRBV5-1 and TRBJ1-2; TRBD1 might be the D (5 bases). Looked up from germline, CDR1 is SGHRS and CDR2 is YFSETQ. The CDR3 loop spans 13 amino acids. Trimming removed 2 bases at V and 7 bases at J, with 12 bases between. Here the CDR3 DNA reads TGCGCCAGCAGCTTTTTGGGGGATCGTGGCTACACCTTC. This codes for CASSFLGDRGYTF.

This clone was recorded only once. Sequence at one end of the junction differs from germline and may be a read error. J is TRBJ2-7 and V is TRBV4-2; D not certain. Germline V gives CDR1 LGHNA, CDR2 YNFKEQ. The CDR3 covers 12 residues. This chain's CDR3 is CANSQVGREQYF. The CDR3 DNA reads TGTGCCAACAGCCAAGTAGGTCGCGAGCAGTACTTC.

Only one count was recorded for this clone. This chain connects TRBV5-4 to TRBJ2-7; tentatively, D is TRBD2 (8 bases). Trimming cost V 10 bases and J 0 bases, with 20 bases left between them. The germline gives CDR1 SGHNT, CDR2 YYREEE (reference sequence). This CDR3 comprises 15 residues. The CDR3 region has the DNA TGTGCCCTATCGGGAGGGGGCTCGATCTCCTACGAGCAGTACTTC. It is translated as CALSGGGSISYEQYF.

This chain connects TRBV9 to TRBJ2-1; 10 bases match TRBD1. The CDR3 is 17 residues long. Germline V gives CDR1 SGDLS, CDR2 YYNGEE. The ends lost 3 bases at V and 4 bases at J; junction bases unmatched: 10. CDR3 bases: TGTGCCAGCAGCGAGGGACCGGGGACAGGGGTATACAATGAGCAGTTCTTC. As protein: CASSEGPGTGVYNEQFF. Full variable domain (outside the CDR3, taken from reference TRBV9 and TRBJ2-1): DSGVTQTPKHLITATGQRVTLRCSPRSGDLSVYWYQQSLDQGLQFLIQYYNGEERAKGNILERFSAQQFPDLHSELNLSSLELGDSALYFCASSEGPGTGVYNEQFFGPGTRLTVL.

The rearrangement uses TRBV11-1 and TRBJ2-1, with 7 positions matching TRBD2. After removal of 5 bases from V and 9 bases from J, the junction contained 10 bases not matched to a gene. The germline V gene encodes CDR1 SGHAT and CDR2 FQDESV (reference sequence). The CDR3 sequence is 14 residues long. The CDR3 sequence is CASSLREGWAEQFF. For the CDR3, the DNA is TGTGCCAGCAGCCTCAGGGAGGGGTGGGCTGAGCAGTTCTTC.

This clone was counted only a few times. The chain combines TRBV6-1 with TRBJ1-5; tentative D call: TRBD1 (6 bases). V lost 2 bases to trimming and J lost 2 bases, with 13 bases between them. Germline V lookup: CDR1 MNHNS, CDR2 SASEGT. The CDR3 has 16 amino acids. CDR3 sequence: CASSEQAPGGNQPQHF. The CDR3 nucleotides read TGTGCCAGCAGTGAACAGGCGCCAGGGGGCAATCAGCCCCAGCATTTT.

V and J are TRBV18 and TRBJ2-3, with no clear D. Looked up from germline, CDR1 is KGHSH and CDR2 is LQKENI. This CDR3 comprises 13 residues. The ends were cut back, 4 bases at V and 2 bases at J, with 7 bases in the middle. CDR3 sequence reads: CASSRDFTDTQYF. The CDR3 bases are TGTGCCAGCTCACGCGACTTCACAGATACGCAGTATTTT.

The count of this clone is one. The same CDR3 arises from other DNA sequences in this sample as well. The gene calls are TRBV10-3 and TRBJ2-7; 10 bases are shared with TRBD1. Germline lookup yields CDR1 ENHRY and CDR2 SYGVKD. The CDR3 covers 13 residues. J gave up 2 bases and V 9 bases, and 4 bases lay outside the gene matches. The CDR3: CAISGTGAYEQYF. CDR3 nucleotide sequence: TGTGCCATTTCCGGGACAGGGGCCTACGAGCAGTACTTC.

This clone was seen a few times. This chain links TRBV6-1 with TRBJ1-5; D is unresolved. V was cut by 4 bases and J by 2 bases, with 6 bases left in between. CDR3 length equals 13 residues. Germline loops: CDR1 MNHNS, CDR2 SASEGT. The CDR3 loop is CASSGHGNQPQHF. In nucleotides, the CDR3 is TGTGCCAGCAGTGGACACGGCAATCAGCCCCAGCATTTT.

The genes are TRBV27 and TRBJ2-3; 9 bases agree with TRBD2. The junction had 9 bases not matched to a gene; V was cut back by 0 bases and J by 2 bases. Germline assignment: CDR1 MNHEY and CDR2 SMNVEV (reference sequence). CDR3 length equals 18 residues. CDR3 DNA sequence: TGTGCCAGCAGTTTATCGCCCCCCCTAGCGGGATTCACAGATACGCAGTATTTT. This codes for CASSLSPPLAGFTDTQYF.

In this sample, this clone turned up a few times. The genes are TRBV7-2 and TRBJ1-2; D is ambiguous. The V and J ends lost 5 bases and 0 bases respectively, with 7 bases between them. In germline, CDR1 is SGHTA, CDR2 FQGNSA. This CDR3 is built from 13 residues. In DNA form, the CDR3 reads TGTGCCAGCAGCCCCCATGCTAACTATGGCTACACCTTC. Translation gives CASSPHANYGYTF.